The sequence of this TCR beta chain was determined in a study of regulatory T cells in long-lasting Graves disease. Noted time point: persistent/refractory GD, antithyroid drugs over 5 years with positive TRAb. RNA isolated from PBMCs was used to make the TCR library. According to the study, TCR beta libraries were built with iRepertoire HTBI primers and CDR3-region Arm-PCR. Using its own MiXCR run on the multiplex PCR reads, TCRdb lists one record per CDR3 protein. The sample has under 450,000 distinct CDR3 sequences, roughly 24% seen once. This clonotype appeared a few times. Trimming took 4 bases from V and 0 from J, leaving 10 bases between them. The germline V gene has CDR1 SGDLS and CDR2 YYNGEE. This CDR3 is 15 amino acids long.

V is TRBV9 and J is TRBJ1-4; no clear D. The specimen was peripheral blood mononuclear cells (PBMCs), collected when the disease was refractory, from a patient treated with antithyroid drugs. The source is a woman aged 40 to 49 with Graves disease. CDR3 nucleotides: TGTGCCAGCAGCCCACGTCCAGCAACTAATGAAAAACTGTTTTTT. Translation: CASSPRPATNEKLFF.